The 18 T cell receptor beta chains presented below share a single source sample, sequenced in a study of CD8 T cells in ankylosing spondylitis. Their cognate antigens are unknown. Study outcomes and limitations: Apparently characteristic of ankylosing spondylitis blood was a TCR beta motif (fewer than ten highly homologous variants).

MiXCR, run by TCRdb on the 5' RACE reads, gives a single entry per CDR3 protein. The table has approximately 550,000 distinct CDR3 sequences, approximately 12% seen once. The material sequenced was blood, either unsorted or a sorted T cell fraction (not recorded which). These TCRs come from a male donor with ankylosing spondylitis.

The chain has TRBV18 and TRBJ1-5, with D maybe TRBD1 (5 bases). The germline V gene has CDR1 KGHSH and CDR2 LQKENI. The CDR3 totals 15 residues. The V end lost 2 bases, the J end lost 4 bases, and 12 bases lay between the germline ends. CDR3 amino acids: CASSPRGIINQPQHF. The CDR3 region has the DNA TGTGCCAGCTCACCAAGGGGCATTATTAATCAGCCCCAGCATTTT.

This clonotype appeared a few times. The chain is built from TRBV5-1 and TRBJ2-7; D unclear. The CDR3 spans 16 residues. Germline lookup yields CDR1 SGHRS and CDR2 YFSETQ. Trimming left V 0 bases short and J 3 bases short, with 16 bases between. CDR3 region: CASSLAQLMMNYEQYV. The CDR3 DNA reads as TGCGCCAGCAGCTTGGCACAACTCATGATGAACTACGAGCAGTACGTC.

The rearrangement uses TRBV27 and TRBJ2-7; D might be TRBD2 (7 bases). V lost 6 bases, J lost 0 bases, and 21 bases lay in between. This CDR3 region has 17 residues. Germline CDR1 MNHEY, CDR2 SMNVEV (reference sequence). The CDR3 DNA is TGTGCCAGCAGCTGCTGCTCGGGGGGCGGTATCTCCTACGAGCAGTACGTC. This translates into CASSCCSGGGISYEQYV.

This clonotype came up many times. V and J are TRBV12-3 or TRBV12-4 and TRBJ2-7, with 10 bases lining up with TRBD1. Trimming removed 3 bases from V and 4 bases from J; junction bases left unmatched: 18. There are 19 residues in the CDR3. The CDR3 sequence: CASSFWSGVRQGANYEQYF. The DNA of the CDR3 is TGTGCCAGCAGTTTCTGGTCCGGTGTCCGACAGGGGGCGAATTACGAGCAGTACTTC.

The rearrangement uses TRBV6-2 or TRBV6-3 and TRBJ1-5, with D possibly being TRBD1 (5 bases). V shed 0 bases and J shed 8 bases, with 20 bases lying between them. The germline gives CDR1 MNHEY, CDR2 SVGEGT. This CDR3 is 17 amino acids long. CDR3: CASSYSTTVRGLEPQHF. The CDR3 nucleotides read TGTGCCAGCAGTTACTCGACGACAGTCAGAGGTTTGGAGCCCCAGCATTTT.

On this clonotype: Just one base apart from a much larger clone, this may be a read error. The genes are TRBV7-9 and TRBJ2-7; D is undetermined. The CDR3 sequence is 12 residues long. CDR1 is SEHNR, CDR2 FQNEAQ, per germline (reference sequence). Written as DNA, the CDR3 is TGTACCAGCAGCTTAAACTCCTACGAGCAGTACGTC. This gives the protein CTSSLNSYEQYV.

This clonotype was seen ten or more times. The chain combines TRBV7-8 with TRBJ2-1; D remains unclear. V was cut by 5 bases and J by 9 bases, with 14 bases left in between. Germline V gene lookup returns CDR1 SGHVS and CDR2 FQNEAQ. This CDR3 is 13 amino acids long. This chain's CDR3 is CASSPPWGGEQFF. DNA for the CDR3: TGTGCCAGCAGCCCACCGTGGGGTGGTGAGCAGTTCTTC. Based on the CDR3 plus reference TRBV7-8 and TRBJ2-1, the full variable domain is GAGVSQSPRYKVAKRGQDVALRCDPISGHVSLFWYQQALGQGPEFLTYFQNEAQLDKSGLPSDRFFAERPEGSVSTLKIQRTQQEDSAVYLCASSPPWGGEQFFGPGTRLTVL.

This clonotype was counted a few times. The DNA for the CDR3 is TGCGCCAGCAGCTTGGGCCCTCTACTTCGACAAGAACAAGAGACCCAGTACTTC. It encodes CASSLGPLLRQEQETQYF. J is TRBJ2-5 and V is TRBV5-1; D remains ambiguous. V lost 0 bases to trimming and J lost 2 bases, with 20 bases between them. Germline V gives CDR1 SGHRS, CDR2 YFSETQ. This CDR3 spans 18 amino acids.

A few counts support this clonotype. The chain uses TRBV2 and TRBJ2-5, with 7 bases matching TRBD2. From germline, CDR1 is SNHLY and CDR2 FYNNEI. CDR3 length: 13 amino acids. V was pared by 4 bases and J by 5 bases, with 4 bases of the junction left unmatched. The CDR3 nucleotides are TGTGCCAGCAGTGGTGTTAGCGGGGAGACCCAGTACTTC. Protein product: CASSGVSGETQYF.

The chain has TRBV10-2 and TRBJ2-1, with 13 bases identical to TRBD2. With 7 bases clipped from V and 6 bases from J, the junction kept 6 bases outside the gene matches. The CDR3 spans 15 residues. CDR1 is WSHSY and CDR2 is SAAADI in the germline V gene. CDR3 region: CASTRTSGGPNEQFF. The CDR3 DNA reads as TGCGCCAGCACTAGGACTAGCGGGGGCCCCAATGAGCAGTTCTTC.

This clonotype appeared many times. The rearrangement joins TRBV14 to TRBJ2-3; 7 positions agree with TRBD1. The CDR3 contains 13 residues. J lost 6 bases, V lost 4 bases, and 4 bases had no gene match. Germline V gives CDR1 SGHDN, CDR2 FVKESK. The chain's CDR3 is CASSPRGGDTQYF. The CDR3 DNA follows: TGTGCCAGCAGCCCCAGAGGGGGCGATACGCAGTATTTT.

This clonotype turned up a few times. This rearrangement joins TRBV20-1 to TRBJ2-1, with TRBD1 matching over 8 bases. The CDR3 sequence is 15 residues long. J was trimmed by 2 bases and V by 6 bases; bases with no gene match: 9. Germline CDR1 is DFQATT and CDR2 is SNEGSKA (reference sequence). Written as DNA, the CDR3 is TGCAGTGCCCCGGAGCCAGGGGGCGCCTACAATGAGCAGTTCTTC. This encodes CSAPEPGGAYNEQFF.

This clonotype was detected only a few times. The chain recombines TRBV29-1 with TRBJ1-1; D is undetermined. Trimming cost V 1 base and J 3 bases, with 9 bases left between them. The CDR3 sequence is 13 residues long. Germline CDR1 SQVTM, CDR2 ANQGSEA. The CDR3, as DNA: TGCAGCGTTGAAGTTGGCGGCGACACTGAAGCTTTCTTT. Translation gives CSVEVGGDTEAFF.

J is TRBJ2-6 and V is TRBV12-5; TRBD2 aligns across 13 bases. Germline assignment: CDR1 LGHNT and CDR2 FRNRAP. The CDR3 consists of 19 residues. Trimming removed 2 bases from V and 0 bases from J; junction bases left unmatched: 4. CDR3 bases: TGTGCTAGTGGTTTGCAACTAGCGGGAGGGCTCTCTGGGGCCAACGTCCTGACTTTC. This codes for CASGLQLAGGLSGANVLTF.

This clonotype has only a few counts. The CDR3 DNA is TGTGCCAGCAGATACCAGGTGGAGGCCCATACGCAGTATTTT. Protein: CASRYQVEAHTQYF. The chain employs TRBV6-5 and TRBJ2-3; maybe TRBD2 (5 bases). Germline V lookup: CDR1 MNHEY, CDR2 SVGAGI. This CDR3 has 14 residues. The V and J ends lost 6 bases and 7 bases respectively, with 17 bases between them.

The chain has TRBV20-1 and TRBJ2-3; 9 bases agree with TRBD2. This CDR3 is built from 15 residues. Germline V lookup: CDR1 DFQATT, CDR2 SNEGSKA (reference sequence). Trimming at V came to 6 bases and at J to 5 bases, leaving 12 bases not matched to a gene. The CDR3: CSATKGGRALDTQYF. The CDR3 DNA reads TGCAGTGCCACCAAGGGCGGGAGGGCCTTAGATACGCAGTATTTT.

This clonotype came up a few times. The chain uses TRBV4-1 and TRBJ1-2, with a possible D match to TRBD1 (6 bases). Germline lookup yields CDR1 MGHRA and CDR2 YSYEKL. The CDR3 is 15 residues long. V lost 2 bases and J lost 2, with 12 bases in between. CDR3 bases: TGCGCCAGCAGCCAAAGTTACAGGGAAAACTATGGCTACACCTTC. It specifies CASSQSYRENYGYTF.

This clonotype was observed a few times. The chain is built from TRBV7-2 and TRBJ2-3; a possible D gene is TRBD1 (5 bases). The V and J ends lost 5 bases and 0 bases respectively, with 9 bases between them. CDR3 length: 14 residues. Per germline, CDR1 SGHTA and CDR2 FQGNSA. CDR3: CASSHRFSTDTQYF. The CDR3 region has the DNA TGTGCCAGCAGCCACAGGTTCAGCACAGATACGCAGTATTTT.